The T cell receptor beta chain described here comes from a study of blood T cell repertoires in COVID-19. The data were produced by immunoSEQ multiplex PCR, yet TCRdb's version contains in-frame clones alone and is incomplete. This repertoire shows under 200,000 clones, approximately 73% found once; its top ten account for about 3.8%. The CDR3 is 16 amino acids. V was clipped by 3 bases and J by 1 base, with 13 bases between them. The germline V gene encodes CDR1 LNHDA and CDR2 SQIVND (reference sequence). This TCR was sampled from a woman at least 80 years old with acute or convalescent COVID-19. The chain recombines TRBV19 with TRBJ1-5, with D maybe TRBD1 (6 bases). Sequenced input: peripheral blood. CDR3 sequence: CASSILGGDSNQPQHF. DNA of the CDR3: TGTGCCAGTAGTATCCTAGGGGGAGACAGCAATCAGCCCCAGCATTTT.